This TCR beta chain was identified during a study of Graves' ophthalmopathy and Graves' hyperthyroidism. Study-wide points: Among expanded thyroid clonotypes above 0.001 frequency, most also occurred in blood.

This CDR3 comprises 15 residues. V was trimmed by 5 bases and J by 1 base, leaving 14 bases between them. Looked up from germline, CDR1 is DFQATT and CDR2 is SNEGSKA (reference sequence). For repertoire sequencing, the TCR beta CDR3 regions were amplified from RNA transcripts. An initial RT-PCR round employing HTBI primers preceded a second-round multiplex PCR. TCRdb itself ran the multiplex PCR reads through MiXCR, one entry per CDR3 protein. Of about 600,000 distinct CDR3 sequences listed, under 45% are singletons. Eligible hyperthyroidism cases comprised new diagnoses of under 2 months' duration in individuals aged 18 to 65. Patients with other autoimmune diseases, uncontrolled infections, pregnancy or lactation were excluded. This clonotype was seen more than once but under ten times. The antigen remains unidentified.

This clonotype was obtained from an adult man with Graves' hyperthyroidism. The J gene is TRBJ2-2, the V gene TRBV20-1; D possibly corresponds to TRBD2 (5 bases). Sequenced material: peripheral blood or thyroid tissue (not recorded which). The CDR3 is CSAALGELNTGELFF. The CDR3 DNA sequence: TGCAGTGCTGCCCTGGGAGAGCTGAACACCGGGGAGCTGTTTTTT.